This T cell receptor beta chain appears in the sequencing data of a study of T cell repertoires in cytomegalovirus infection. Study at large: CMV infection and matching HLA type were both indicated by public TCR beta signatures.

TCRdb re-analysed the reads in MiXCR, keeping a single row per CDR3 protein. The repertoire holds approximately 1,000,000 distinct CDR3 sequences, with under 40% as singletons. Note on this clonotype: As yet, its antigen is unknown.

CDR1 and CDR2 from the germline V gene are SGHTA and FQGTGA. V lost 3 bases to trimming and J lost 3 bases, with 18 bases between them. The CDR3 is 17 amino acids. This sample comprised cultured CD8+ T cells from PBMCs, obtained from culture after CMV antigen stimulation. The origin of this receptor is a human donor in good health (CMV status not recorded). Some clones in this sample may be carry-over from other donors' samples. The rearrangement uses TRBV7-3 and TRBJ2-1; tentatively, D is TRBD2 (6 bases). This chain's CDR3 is CASSFPGTGGNYNEQFF. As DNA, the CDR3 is TGTGCCAGCAGCTTCCCGGGGACTGGGGGGAACTACAATGAGCAGTTCTTC.